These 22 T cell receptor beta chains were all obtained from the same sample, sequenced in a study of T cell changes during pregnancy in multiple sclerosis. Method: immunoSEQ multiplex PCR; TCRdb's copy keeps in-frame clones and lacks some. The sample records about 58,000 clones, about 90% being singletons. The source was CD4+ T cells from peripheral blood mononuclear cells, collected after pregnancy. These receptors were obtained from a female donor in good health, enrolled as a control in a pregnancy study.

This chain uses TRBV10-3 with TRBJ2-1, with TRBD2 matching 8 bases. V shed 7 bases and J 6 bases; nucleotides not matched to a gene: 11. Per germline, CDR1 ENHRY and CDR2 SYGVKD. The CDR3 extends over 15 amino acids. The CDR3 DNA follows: TGTGCCATCACCCCAACCGGGGGGGGCTCCAATGAGCAGTTCTTC. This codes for CAITPTGGGSNEQFF.

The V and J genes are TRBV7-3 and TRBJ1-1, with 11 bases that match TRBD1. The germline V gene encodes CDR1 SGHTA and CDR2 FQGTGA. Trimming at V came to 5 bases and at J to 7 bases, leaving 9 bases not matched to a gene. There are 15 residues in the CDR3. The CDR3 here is CASSSTGTGGYEAFF. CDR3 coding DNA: TGTGCCAGCAGCAGTACCGGGACAGGGGGTTATGAAGCTTTCTTT.

CDR3 sequence: CASERGGPTNSPLHF. The CDR3 DNA follows: TGTGCCAGCGAAAGGGGAGGGCCTACTAATTCACCCCTCCACTTT. V is TRBV21-1 and J is TRBJ1-6. TRBV21-1 is flagged as a pseudogene. This CDR3 has 15 amino acids.

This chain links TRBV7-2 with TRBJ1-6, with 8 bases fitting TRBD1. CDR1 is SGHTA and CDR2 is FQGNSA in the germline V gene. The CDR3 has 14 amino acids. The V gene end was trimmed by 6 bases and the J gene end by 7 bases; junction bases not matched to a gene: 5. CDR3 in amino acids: CASRDRVSNSPLHF. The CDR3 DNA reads TGTGCCAGCAGGGACAGGGTTAGCAATTCACCCCTCCACTTT. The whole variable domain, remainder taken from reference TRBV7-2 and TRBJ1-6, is GAGVSQSPSNKVTEKGKDVELRCDPISGHTALYWYRQSLGQGLEFLIYFQGNSAPDKSGLPSDRFSAERTGGSVSTLTIQRTQQEDSAVYLCASRDRVSNSPLHFGNGTRLTVT.

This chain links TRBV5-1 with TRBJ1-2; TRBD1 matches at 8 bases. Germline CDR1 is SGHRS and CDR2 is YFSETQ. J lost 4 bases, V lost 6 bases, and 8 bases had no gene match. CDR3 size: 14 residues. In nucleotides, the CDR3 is TGCGCCAGCAATCCCAGGGGGCTTGGCTATGGCTACACCTTC. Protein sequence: CASNPRGLGYGYTF.

CDR3 sequence (DNA): TGTGCCAGCGGGACAACCATGAACACTGAAGCTTTCTTT. This codes for CASGTTMNTEAFF. V gene TRBV2 combines with J gene TRBJ1-1; TRBD1 might be the D (6 bases). This CDR3 has 13 residues. V was shortened by 8 bases and J by 0 bases, with 10 bases between the two germline ends. Looked up from germline, CDR1 is SNHLY and CDR2 is FYNNEI. The whole variable domain, remainder taken from reference TRBV2 and TRBJ1-1, is EPEVTQTPSHQVTQMGQEVILRCVPISNHLYFYWYRQILGQKVEFLVSFYNNEISEKSEIFDDQFSVERPDGSNFTLKIRSTKLEDSAMYFCASGTTMNTEAFFGQGTRLTVV.

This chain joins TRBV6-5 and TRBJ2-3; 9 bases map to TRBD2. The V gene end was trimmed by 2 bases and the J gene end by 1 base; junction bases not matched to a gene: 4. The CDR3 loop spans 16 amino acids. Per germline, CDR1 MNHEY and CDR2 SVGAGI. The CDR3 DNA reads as TGTGCCAGCAGTTACCCTAGCGGGACCGGCACAGATACGCAGTATTTT. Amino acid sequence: CASSYPSGTGTDTQYF.

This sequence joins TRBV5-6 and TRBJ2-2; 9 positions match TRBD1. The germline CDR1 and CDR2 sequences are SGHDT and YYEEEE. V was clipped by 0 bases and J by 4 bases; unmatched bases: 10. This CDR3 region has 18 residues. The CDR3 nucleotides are TGTGCCAGCAGCTTGGCCAGGGACAGGGTTTTAGGCACCGGGGAGCTGTTTTTT. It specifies CASSLARDRVLGTGELFF.

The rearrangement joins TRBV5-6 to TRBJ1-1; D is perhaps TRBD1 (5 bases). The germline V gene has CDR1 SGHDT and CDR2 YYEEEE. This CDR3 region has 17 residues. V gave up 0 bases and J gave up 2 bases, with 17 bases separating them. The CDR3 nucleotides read TGTGCCAGCAGCTTGGGCCACGGGGGAGGGAGAAACACTGAAGCTTTCTTT. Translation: CASSLGHGGGRNTEAFF.

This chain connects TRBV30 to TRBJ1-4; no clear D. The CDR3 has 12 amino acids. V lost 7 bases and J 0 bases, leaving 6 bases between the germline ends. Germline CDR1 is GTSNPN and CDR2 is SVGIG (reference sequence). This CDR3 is CASKSTNEKLFF. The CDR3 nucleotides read TGTGCCTCTAAATCAACTAATGAAAAACTGTTTTTT.

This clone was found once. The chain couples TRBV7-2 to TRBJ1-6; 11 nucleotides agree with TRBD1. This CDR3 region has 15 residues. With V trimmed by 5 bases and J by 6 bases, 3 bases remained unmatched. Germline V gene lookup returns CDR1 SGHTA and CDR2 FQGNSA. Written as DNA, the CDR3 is TGTGCCAGCAGCGGACAGGGGGCGGCTAATTCACCCCTCCACTTT. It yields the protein CASSGQGAANSPLHF.

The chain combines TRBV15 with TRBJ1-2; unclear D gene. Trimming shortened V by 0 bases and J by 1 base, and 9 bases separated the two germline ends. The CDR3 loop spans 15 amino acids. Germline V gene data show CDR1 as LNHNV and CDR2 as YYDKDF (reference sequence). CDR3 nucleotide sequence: TGTGCCACCAGCAGAGATCAGTCCCTTAACTATGGCTACACCTTC. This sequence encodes CATSRDQSLNYGYTF.

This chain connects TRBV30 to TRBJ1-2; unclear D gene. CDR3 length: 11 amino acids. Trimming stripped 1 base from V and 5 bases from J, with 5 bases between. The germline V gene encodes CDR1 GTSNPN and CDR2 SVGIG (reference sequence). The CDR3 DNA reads TGTGCCTGGAGTGCCAGATATGGCTACACCTTC. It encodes CAWSARYGYTF.

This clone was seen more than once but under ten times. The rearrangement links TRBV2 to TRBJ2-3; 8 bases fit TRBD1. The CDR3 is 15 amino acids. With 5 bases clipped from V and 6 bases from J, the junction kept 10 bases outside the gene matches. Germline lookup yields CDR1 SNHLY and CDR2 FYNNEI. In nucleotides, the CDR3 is TGTGCCAGCAGTAAGACCCAGGGGGCGGCGGATACGCAGTATTTT. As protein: CASSKTQGAADTQYF.

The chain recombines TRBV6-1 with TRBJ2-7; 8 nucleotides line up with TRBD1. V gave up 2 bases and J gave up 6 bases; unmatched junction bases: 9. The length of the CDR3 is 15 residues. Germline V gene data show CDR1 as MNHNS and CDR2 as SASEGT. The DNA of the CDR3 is TGTGCCAGCAGTGAATATGGACAGGGCTTTGGCGAGCAGTACTTC. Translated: CASSEYGQGFGEQYF.

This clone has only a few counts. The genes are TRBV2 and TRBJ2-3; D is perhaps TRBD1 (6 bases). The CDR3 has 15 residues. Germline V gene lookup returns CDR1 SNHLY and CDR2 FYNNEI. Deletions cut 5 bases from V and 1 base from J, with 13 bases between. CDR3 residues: CASSLKQGGTDTQYF. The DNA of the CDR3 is TGTGCCAGCAGTCTAAAACAGGGTGGCACAGATACGCAGTATTTT.

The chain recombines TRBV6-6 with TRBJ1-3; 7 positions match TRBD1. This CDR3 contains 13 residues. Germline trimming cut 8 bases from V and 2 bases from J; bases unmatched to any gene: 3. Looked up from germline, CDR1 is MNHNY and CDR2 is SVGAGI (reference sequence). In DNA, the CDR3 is TGTGCCAGCGGTGACAGGGCTGGAAACACCATATATTTT. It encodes CASGDRAGNTIYF.

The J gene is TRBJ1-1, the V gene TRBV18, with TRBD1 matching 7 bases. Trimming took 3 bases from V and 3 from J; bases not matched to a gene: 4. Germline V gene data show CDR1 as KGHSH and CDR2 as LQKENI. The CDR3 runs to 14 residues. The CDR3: CASSPSGQYTEAFF. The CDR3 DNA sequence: TGTGCCAGCTCACCTTCGGGACAGTACACTGAAGCTTTCTTT.

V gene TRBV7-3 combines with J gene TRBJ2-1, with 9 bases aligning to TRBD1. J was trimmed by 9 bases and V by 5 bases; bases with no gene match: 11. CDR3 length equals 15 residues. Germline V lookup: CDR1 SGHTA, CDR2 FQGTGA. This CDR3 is CASSPSGTGYTEQFF. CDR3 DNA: TGTGCCAGCAGCCCCTCCGGGACAGGGTATACTGAGCAGTTCTTC.

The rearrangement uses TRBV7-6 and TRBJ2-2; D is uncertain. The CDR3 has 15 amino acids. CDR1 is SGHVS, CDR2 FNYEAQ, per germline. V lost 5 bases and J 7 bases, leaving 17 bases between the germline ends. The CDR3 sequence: CASSPQPLEGGELFF. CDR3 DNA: TGTGCCAGCAGCCCTCAGCCGCTAGAAGGCGGGGAGCTGTTTTTT.

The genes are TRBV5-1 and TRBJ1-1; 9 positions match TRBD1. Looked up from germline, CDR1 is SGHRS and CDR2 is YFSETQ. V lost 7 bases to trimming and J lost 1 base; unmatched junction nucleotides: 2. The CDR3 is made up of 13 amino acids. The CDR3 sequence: CASQGQGNTEAFF. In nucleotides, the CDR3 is TGCGCCAGCCAGGGACAGGGGAACACTGAAGCTTTCTTT.

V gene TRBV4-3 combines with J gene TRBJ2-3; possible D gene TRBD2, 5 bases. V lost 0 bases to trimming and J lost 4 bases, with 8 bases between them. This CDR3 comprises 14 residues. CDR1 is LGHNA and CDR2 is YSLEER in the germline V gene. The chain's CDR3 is CASSQDFGADTQYF. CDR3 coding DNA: TGCGCCAGCAGCCAAGATTTCGGGGCAGATACGCAGTATTTT.